Below, 16 T cell receptor beta chains from the same sample are listed, as sequenced in a study of post-analysis software for immune sequencing data. Study-wide findings and caveats: The study found TRBV5-6, TRBV5-1 and TRBV20-1 among five TRBV segments more frequent in patients than controls.

These receptors' antigens are unknown. Presence of unique molecular identifiers characterized the TCR beta cDNA libraries. TCRdb independently ran MiXCR on the PCR reads; one entry per CDR3 protein. The sample records 750,000 to 950,000 distinct CDR3 sequences, about 57% being singletons. The sample consisted of blood. The receptors were gathered from a girl aged 10-17 years with multiple sclerosis.

The chain has TRBV2 and TRBJ2-4; D may be TRBD1 or TRBD2 (5 bases each). Deletions cut 8 bases from V and 8 bases from J, with 13 bases between. The CDR3 covers 12 residues. CDR1 is SNHLY, CDR2 FYNNEI, per germline. CDR3 DNA: TGTGCCAGCGTCTGGGGGTATGACATTCAGTACTTC. This gives the protein CASVWGYDIQYF.

In its sample, this clonotype was seen a few times. The rearrangement uses TRBV29-1 and TRBJ1-2; 9 nucleotides line up with TRBD1. Unmatched junction bases numbered 14, after V lost 8 bases and J lost 4 bases. From germline, CDR1 is SQVTM and CDR2 ANQGSEA. The CDR3 sequence is 15 residues long. The CDR3 is CSFLDRGGVGYGYTF. The CDR3 DNA sequence: TGCAGCTTCCTGGACAGGGGCGGGGTAGGCTATGGCTACACCTTC. Full variable domain (remainder filled in from reference TRBV29-1 and TRBJ1-2): SAVISQKPSRDICQRGTSLTIQCQVDSQVTMMFWYRQQPGQSLTLIATANQGSEATYESGFVIDKFPISRPNLTFSTLTVSNMSPEDSSIYLCSFLDRGGVGYGYTFGSGTRLTVV.

This clonotype appeared a few times. The V and J genes are TRBV9 and TRBJ2-1; maybe TRBD2 (5 bases). CDR1 is SGDLS and CDR2 is YYNGEE in the germline V gene. The CDR3 has 18 residues. V dropped 0 bases and J dropped 0 bases, with 16 bases sitting between them. The CDR3 nucleotides read TGTGCCAGCAGCGTAGGAGCCGGACTGGTAAGCTCCTACAATGAGCAGTTCTTC. This encodes CASSVGAGLVSSYNEQFF.

This clonotype has just a few counts. The chain links TRBV29-1 to TRBJ2-1; D gene uncertain. The CDR3 is 11 amino acids. Germline CDR1 SQVTM, CDR2 ANQGSEA. V was clipped by 6 bases and J by 3 bases, with 6 bases between them. The CDR3 coding sequence is TGCAGCGTGAGAATCTACAATGAGCAGTTCTTC. It specifies CSVRIYNEQFF.

The genes are TRBV12-3 or TRBV12-4 and TRBJ2-1; weak D call: TRBD2 (6 bases). V gave up 5 bases and J gave up 0 bases, with 17 bases separating them. The CDR3 extends over 17 amino acids. CDR3 DNA sequence: TGTGCCAGCAGTCCCCAGGGATGGCGGGACTCCTACAATGAGCAGTTCTTC. It yields the protein CASSPQGWRDSYNEQFF.

This clonotype was seen a handful of times. The genes are TRBV29-1 and TRBJ2-7; 11 bases are shared with TRBD2. This CDR3 comprises 15 residues. Trimming at V came to 2 bases and at J to 2 bases, leaving 5 bases not matched to a gene. Germline assignment: CDR1 SQVTM and CDR2 ANQGSEA. The CDR3 is CSVELLAGAPYEQYF. CDR3 DNA sequence: TGCAGCGTTGAATTACTAGCGGGAGCCCCCTACGAGCAGTACTTC.

This clonotype has only a few counts. The chain carries TRBV12-3 or TRBV12-4 and TRBJ2-4, with TRBD2 matching 7 bases. The closer fit of TRBJ2-5 to the DNA end suggests the J call may be wrong. The CDR3 length is 14 residues. CDR3 sequence (DNA): TGTGCCAGCAGCGCACGGGCGGGAGACGAGACCCAGTACTTC. This sequence encodes CASSARAGDETQYF.

The chain carries TRBV5-1 and TRBJ2-7; TRBD2 aligns across 7 bases. After removal of 5 bases from V and 2 bases from J, the junction contained 10 bases not matched to a gene. Germline lookup yields CDR1 SGHRS and CDR2 YFSETQ. The CDR3 is 15 residues long. The CDR3 here is CASRSLARTPYEQYF. In nucleotides, the CDR3 is TGCGCCAGCAGATCACTAGCGAGAACCCCCTACGAGCAGTACTTC. Together with reference TRBV5-1 and TRBJ2-7, the CDR3 gives the full variable domain: KAGVTQTPRYLIKTRGQQVTLSCSPISGHRSVSWYQQTPGQGLQFLFEYFSETQRNKGNFPGRFSGRQFSNSRSEMNVSTLELGDSALYLCASRSLARTPYEQYFGPGTRLTVT.

This clonotype was counted only a few times. The chain is built from TRBV7-6 and TRBJ2-5; no definite D call. The germline V gene encodes CDR1 SGHVS and CDR2 FNYEAQ. This CDR3 spans 13 amino acids. Trimming took 0 bases from V and 5 from J, leaving 7 bases between them. CDR3 residues: CASSLALYETQYF. The CDR3 DNA sequence: TGTGCCAGCAGCTTAGCGCTTTATGAGACCCAGTACTTC.

The V gene is TRBV10-3, the J gene TRBJ2-5; TRBD2 matches at 10 bases. Germline-derived CDR1 and CDR2 are ENHRY and SYGVKD. Losses at the gene ends were 4 bases for V and 5 bases for J; bases not matched to a gene: 10. The CDR3 loop spans 16 amino acids. CDR3 amino acids: CAISATSGVLPETQYF. The DNA of the CDR3 is TGTGCCATCAGTGCAACTAGCGGGGTGCTACCGGAGACCCAGTACTTC.

The chain uses TRBV15 and TRBJ2-7; 7 nucleotides agree with TRBD1. CDR1 and CDR2 (germline): LNHNV, YYDKDF (reference sequence). The V gene end was trimmed by 4 bases and the J gene end by 1 base; junction bases not matched to a gene: 7. The CDR3 runs 15 residues. CDR3 sequence reads: CATSTEGQPSYEQYF. DNA for the CDR3: TGTGCCACCAGCACTGAGGGACAGCCTTCCTACGAGCAGTACTTC.

In DNA, the CDR3 is TGTGCCAGCAGTTACCCTGGACTAGCGAACACAGATACGCAGTATTTT. Protein product: CASSYPGLANTDTQYF. This sequence joins TRBV6-6 and TRBJ2-3; 9 bases map to TRBD2. Germline CDR1 MNHNY, CDR2 SVGAGI (reference sequence). The V gene end was trimmed by 2 bases and the J gene end by 2 bases; junction bases not matched to a gene: 5. The CDR3 has 16 amino acids.

This chain links TRBV5-4 with TRBJ1-2; D is perhaps TRBD1 (6 bases). Germline V CDR1 and CDR2: SGHNT, YYREEE (reference sequence). This CDR3 is built from 15 residues. Trimming removed 2 bases from V and 0 bases from J, with 11 bases in between. Here the CDR3 DNA reads TGTGCCAGCAGCTTAAGACAGGATACTAACTATGGCTACACCTTC. As protein: CASSLRQDTNYGYTF.

V usage is TRBV4-1 and J usage is TRBJ1-5, with a weak D call TRBD1 (6 bases). The V gene's germline CDR1 is MGHRA and CDR2 YSYEKL. V dropped 4 bases and J dropped 0 bases, with 19 bases sitting between them. The CDR3 totals 18 residues. CDR3 DNA sequence: TGCGCCAGCAGCCCCCTCCTCCAGGGACAACCTAGCAATCAGCCCCAGCATTTT. Amino acid sequence: CASSPLLQGQPSNQPQHF.

The genes are TRBV10-3 and TRBJ2-5, with 10 bases aligning to TRBD2. The CDR3 length is 15 residues. Germline loops: CDR1 ENHRY, CDR2 SYGVKD. The ends lost 5 bases at V and 2 bases at J; junction bases unmatched: 5. CDR3 nucleotide sequence: TGTGCCATCAGTCGGACTAGCGGCAGACAAGAGACCCAGTACTTC. Protein: CAISRTSGRQETQYF.

A few counts support this clonotype. This chain uses TRBV5-1 with TRBJ2-1; a possible D gene is TRBD1 (6 bases). The J call is in doubt because the DNA end fits TRBJ2-7 better. In germline, CDR1 is SGHRS, CDR2 YFSETQ. The CDR3 spans 16 residues. This CDR3 reads CASSFRTDGQIYEQYF. CDR3 in DNA: TGCGCCAGCAGCTTCCGAACCGACGGACAGATATACGAGCAGTACTTC.